This T cell receptor beta chain was identified during a study of OX40 agonist ivuxolimab in advanced cancers. Study outcomes and limitations: Partial responders receiving 0.1-3.0 mg/kg showed among the lowest clonal expansion. With doses of 0.1 to 3.0 mg/kg, CD4+ and CD8+ blood T cells had undergone clonal expansion by week 6.

Some clones are missing from TCRdb's copy, which holds only in-frame ones; the method was immunoSEQ multiplex PCR. This sample has more than 20,000 clones; 84% occur once, and the top ten carry roughly 26%. This clone turned up a few times. Its antigen is currently unknown. People who had autoimmune disease history or systemic immunosuppression were excluded. The CDR3 covers 14 residues. Germline loops: CDR1 MDHEN, CDR2 SYDVKM. J gave up 8 bases and V 6 bases, and 8 bases lay outside the gene matches. The source of this sequence is an adult with an advanced solid tumor such as melanoma, head and neck, liver or kidney cancer. The V call is TRBV28, the J call TRBJ1-4; 8 bases fit TRBD1. This specimen consisted of CD4+ or CD8+ T cells sorted from blood, obtained in a trial of the OX40 agonist ivuxolimab. This CDR3 is CASSQTGVGEKLFF. The DNA of the CDR3 is TGTGCCAGCAGCCAGACAGGGGTAGGGGAAAAACTGTTTTTT.